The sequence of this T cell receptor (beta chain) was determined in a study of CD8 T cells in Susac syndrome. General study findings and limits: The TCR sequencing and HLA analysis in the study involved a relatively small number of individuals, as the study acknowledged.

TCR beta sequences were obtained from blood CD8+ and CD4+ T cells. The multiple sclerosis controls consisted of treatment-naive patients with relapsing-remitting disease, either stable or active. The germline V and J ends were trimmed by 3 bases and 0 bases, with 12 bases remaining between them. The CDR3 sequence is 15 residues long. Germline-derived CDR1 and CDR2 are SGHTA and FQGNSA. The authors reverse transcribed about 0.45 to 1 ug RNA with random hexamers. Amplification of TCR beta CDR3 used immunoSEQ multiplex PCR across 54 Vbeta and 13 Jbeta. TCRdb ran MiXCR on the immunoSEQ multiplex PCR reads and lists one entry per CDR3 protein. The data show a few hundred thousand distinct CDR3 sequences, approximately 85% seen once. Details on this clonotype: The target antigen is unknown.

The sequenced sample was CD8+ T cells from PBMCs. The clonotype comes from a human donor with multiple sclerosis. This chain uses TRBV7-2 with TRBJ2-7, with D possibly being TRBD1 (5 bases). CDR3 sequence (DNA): TGTGCCAGCAGCTTCCAGGGCCGCAGCTCCTACGAGCAGTACTTC. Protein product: CASSFQGRSSYEQYF. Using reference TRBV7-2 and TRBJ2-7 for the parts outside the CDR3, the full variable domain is GAGVSQSPSNKVTEKGKDVELRCDPISGHTALYWYRQSLGQGLEFLIYFQGNSAPDKSGLPSDRFSAERTGGSVSTLTIQRTQQEDSAVYLCASSFQGRSSYEQYFGPGTRLTVT.